A single sample is the source of the 9 T cell receptor beta chains below, sequenced in a study of human T cells and chemical hapten exposure. Total RNA was isolated from unfractionated whole blood. TCRdb passed the 5' RACE reads through MiXCR, listing each CDR3 protein once. The sample carries 110,000 or so distinct CDR3 sequences, approximately 19% recorded once. The receptors shown here come from a human donor in good health.

A few counts support this clonotype. This chain links TRBV20-1 with TRBJ1-5, with a possible D match to TRBD1 (6 bases). The CDR3 runs to 14 residues. V lost 3 bases, J lost 2 bases, and 11 bases lay in between. Germline lookup yields CDR1 DFQATT and CDR2 SNEGSKA (reference sequence). The DNA for the CDR3 is TGCAGTGCTAGCCCCAACAGGGGCAATCAGCCCCAGCATTTT. Translating gives CSASPNRGNQPQHF.

A few counts support this clonotype. The chain couples TRBV6-7 to TRBJ2-2; 9 nucleotides match TRBD2. TRBV6-7 is given ORF status, its function remaining uncertain. This CDR3 has 18 amino acids. V was pared by 0 bases and J by 4 bases, with 9 bases of the junction left unmatched. The CDR3: CASSYSSLREGFTGELFF. The DNA for the CDR3 is TGTGCCAGCAGTTACTCGTCTTTGCGGGAGGGTTTCACCGGGGAGCTGTTTTTT.

J is TRBJ2-5 and V is TRBV6-6, with 12 bases that match TRBD2. The junction had 6 bases not matched to a gene; V was cut back by 2 bases and J by 2 bases. Germline lookup yields CDR1 MNHNY and CDR2 SVGAGI (reference sequence). The CDR3 sequence is 17 residues long. CDR3 sequence reads: CASSYRTSGRSQETQYF. The CDR3 DNA reads TGTGCCAGCAGTTACAGAACTAGCGGGAGGTCGCAAGAGACCCAGTACTTC.

This clonotype was seen a handful of times. V gene TRBV11-2 combines with J gene TRBJ2-2; 8 nucleotides align to TRBD2. The CDR3 consists of 16 residues. Germline V gives CDR1 SGHAT, CDR2 FQNNGV. The V and J ends lost 1 base and 3 bases, in that order; junction bases with no gene match: 4. The CDR3 is CASSLAGGHDTGELFF. The DNA for the CDR3 is TGTGCCAGCAGCTTAGCGGGGGGGCACGACACCGGGGAGCTGTTTTTT.

The chain has TRBV29-1 and TRBJ2-5, with D tentatively TRBD1 (6 bases). CDR1 SQVTM and CDR2 ANQGSEA come from the germline V gene. This CDR3 comprises 16 residues. V was clipped by 3 bases and J by 0 bases, with 17 bases between them. CDR3 sequence reads: CSVDAPTGRYQETQYF. The CDR3 nucleotides read TGCAGCGTTGACGCCCCGACAGGAAGGTACCAAGAGACCCAGTACTTC.

This clonotype was detected a few times. V is TRBV5-1 and J is TRBJ2-3; either TRBD1 or TRBD2 may supply D (5 bases each). CDR1 is SGHRS, CDR2 YFSETQ, per germline. The CDR3 has 14 amino acids. Trimming stripped 4 bases from V and 7 bases from J, with 16 bases between. This chain's CDR3 is CASSIGTGANTQYF. In DNA, the CDR3 is TGCGCCAGCAGCATAGGGACGGGTGCAAATACGCAGTATTTT.

This clonotype was seen a few times. The gene calls are TRBV11-2 and TRBJ2-7, with a tentative D call TRBD2 (5 bases). V lost 8 bases and J lost 6, with 23 bases in between. Germline CDR1 reads SGHAT; CDR2 reads FQNNGV. CDR3 length: 15 residues. The CDR3 sequence: CASGPLRAGVREQYF. CDR3 DNA: TGTGCCAGCGGCCCCTTGCGGGCGGGCGTCCGCGAGCAGTACTTC.

CDR3 sequence (DNA): TGTGCCAGCAGTGAGGTTGGCGGGAGCAATGAGCAGTTCTTC. It translates to CASSEVGGSNEQFF. The rearrangement uses TRBV6-4 and TRBJ2-1, with 7 bases aligning to TRBD2. This CDR3 region has 14 residues. Germline-derived CDR1 and CDR2 are MRHNA and SNTAGT. V was clipped by 3 bases and J by 6 bases; unmatched bases: 5.

This clonotype was counted a few times. The chain links TRBV10-3 to TRBJ1-1; TRBD1 agrees at 7 bases. The CDR3 covers 15 residues. The germline gives CDR1 ENHRY, CDR2 SYGVKD. V shed 3 bases and J 0 bases; nucleotides not matched to a gene: 4. In DNA form, the CDR3 reads TGTGCCATCAGTGATGGGGGACAGCTGAACACTGAAGCTTTCTTT. Translating it yields CAISDGGQLNTEAFF.